One sample yielded the 3 T cell receptor beta chains listed below, sequenced in a study of technical replicates of blood from a handful of donors. Libraries were prepared by immunoSEQ multiplex PCR; TCRdb keeps only in-frame clonotypes and omits some of them. The data show 65,000 to 85,000 clones, 96% seen once. What was sequenced was T cells isolated from PBMCs. Source of these receptors: a human donor in good health.

The chain links TRBV4-1 to TRBJ1-2; TRBD1 matches at 7 bases. The J segment lost 3 bases and the V segment lost 3 bases, leaving 4 bases of the junction unmatched. CDR3 length: 14 amino acids. The germline V gene encodes CDR1 MGHRA and CDR2 YSYEKL. This chain's CDR3 is CASSQETGDYGYTF. The CDR3 DNA reads as TGCGCCAGCAGCCAGGAAACAGGGGACTATGGCTACACCTTC.

The chain joins TRBV20-1 to TRBJ2-1; D might be TRBD1 (6 bases). Trimming stripped 5 bases from V and 8 bases from J, with 10 bases between. CDR3 length: 11 residues. Per germline, CDR1 DFQATT and CDR2 SNEGSKA (reference sequence). The CDR3 region has the DNA TGCAGTGCTCCACAGGGATATGAGCAGTTCTTC. It yields the protein CSAPQGYEQFF.

The chain carries TRBV2 and TRBJ2-3, with D unclear. V was shortened by 10 bases and J by 4 bases, with 6 bases between the two germline ends. CDR1 and CDR2 from the germline V gene are SNHLY and FYNNEI. The length of the CDR3 is 10 residues. The DNA of the CDR3 is TGTGCCATATTAGCAGATACGCAGTATTTT. Translated: CAILADTQYF.